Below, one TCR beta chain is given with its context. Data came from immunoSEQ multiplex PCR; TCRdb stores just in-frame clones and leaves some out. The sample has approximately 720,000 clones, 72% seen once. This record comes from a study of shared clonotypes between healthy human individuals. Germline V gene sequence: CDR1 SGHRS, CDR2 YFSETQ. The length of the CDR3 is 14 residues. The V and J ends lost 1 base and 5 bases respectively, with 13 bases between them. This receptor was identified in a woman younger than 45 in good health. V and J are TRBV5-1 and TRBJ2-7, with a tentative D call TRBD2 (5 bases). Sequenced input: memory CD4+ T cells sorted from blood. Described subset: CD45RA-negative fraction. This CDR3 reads CASSLLPSSNEQYF. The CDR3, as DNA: TGCGCCAGCAGCTTGCTACCTAGCAGCAACGAGCAGTACTTC.